Given below is one T cell receptor beta chain in context. Its cognate antigen is unknown. This entry comes from a study of OX40 agonist ivuxolimab in advanced cancers. The V gene's germline CDR1 is SGHNT and CDR2 YYREEE (reference sequence). V was clipped by 1 base and J by 0 bases, with 11 bases between them. The CDR3 spans 17 residues. No patient had autoimmune disease or received systemic immunosuppression. Samples of blood were obtained at baseline, on cycle 4 day 1, and on cycle 7 day 1. TCRdb's table, derived via immunoSEQ multiplex PCR, lists solely in-frame clones and lacks some. This table holds around 11,000 clones, roughly 80% found once. The study, taken as a whole, reports: The investigators did not determine what antigen specificity the expanded peripheral T cells had. Fewer expanded clones were found on average in CD4+ than in CD8+ T cells.

The sample consisted of CD4+ or CD8+ T cells sorted from blood, taken in a trial of the OX40 agonist ivuxolimab. The chain is built from TRBV5-4 and TRBJ2-6; D could derive from TRBD1 or TRBD2 (5 bases each). This sequence originates from an adult with an advanced solid tumor such as melanoma, head and neck, liver or kidney cancer. The CDR3: CASSLPGSYSGANVLTF. The CDR3, as DNA: TGTGCCAGCAGCTTGCCAGGGAGCTACTCTGGGGCCAACGTCCTGACTTTC.